This TCR beta chain emerged from a study of T cells after yellow fever vaccination (dated by TCRdb to between 2017 and 2020). General notes on the study: Libraries from fractions with low cell numbers were prepared with the SMART-Seq v4 Ultra Low Input RNA kit. To track T-cell clones before and after primary and booster YFV17D yellow fever vaccination, bulk TCR alpha and beta repertoires were sequenced longitudinally. Two healthy male donors made up the cohort, one aged 18 to 30 years and the other aged 30 to 40 years. Blood samples were taken at several timepoints before and after primary and secondary immunization, and bulk PBMC replicates and cell subsets were isolated.

From cysteine to phenylalanine, the CDR3 is 14 amino acids long. Kept here is only the CDR3 DNA, which spans 42 bases and is read in frame from base 1. Via the germline V gene, CDR1 is LGHNA and CDR2 YNFKEQ. V loses 0 bases of germline sequence and J loses 4 bases, and the interval between the two ends is 8 bases. This clonotype came up many times. What this receptor recognizes is not known. No base qualities exist here, and no much larger clone lies one base off it. Summary of the overall study and its limitations: Because abundant contaminating clonotypes from the bulk population could be contained in FACS-sorted repertoires, computational filtering was required. The study included only two donors, which limits how far the findings can be generalized. Compared with the primary T-cell response, the secondary T-cell response was weaker but faster, peaking on day 5 rather than day 15. After the booster, most of the clones that had expanded following primary vaccination were detected again (roughly 96% of CD4 and 80% to 90% of CD8), which suggests that memory was broadly maintained. A small fraction of clonotypes appeared in both the CD4 and CD8 compartments, likely as a result of convergent recombination.

The treatment or condition label for this specimen denotes: live attenuated yellow fever vaccine strain. At every blood-draw timepoint, two biological replicates of bulk PBMCs were collected. PBMCs were isolated from peripheral blood using a standard Ficoll-Paque protocol. RNA was extracted with TriZol from bulk PBMCs, CD4 and CD8 fractions, and dextramer-positive and dextramer-negative fractions. The data were produced on an Illumina NovaSeq 6000. TCR cDNA was made using 5'RACE template switching, a step that added a universal primer site and unique molecular identifiers. Priming for cDNA synthesis came from both the TCR alpha and TCR beta constant segments. Two PCR steps were used to amplify libraries, with sample barcodes and sequencing adapters being added in the second step. Sequencing of libraries was performed on Illumina HiSeq 2500 (2x100 bp) or NovaSeq (2x150 bp). The source study handled its data this way. Demultiplexing of reads and collapsing into UMI consensus sequences were performed with MIGEC, and V(D)J alignment was carried out with MiXCR. Vaccine-responding clonotypes were defined with edgeR using replicate PBMC samples, requiring FDR below 0.01 and a log2 fold change above 5 up to day 15. CD4 or CD8 identity was assigned to each bulk clonotype according to whether the clonotype was present at higher abundance in the sequenced CD4 repertoire or the sequenced CD8 repertoire. The raw public reads went through TCRdb reprocessing: fastp at Q25, MiXCR clone calling, in-frame beta chains kept. One record per CDR3 amino acid sequence lists the most common genes and DNA. TCRdb's processing, not the authors', yielded these V and J calls. The sample table holds a few hundred thousand distinct CDR3 sequences, of which 18% were seen once. The ten largest make up around 17% of the sample.

The source material was PBMCs, sampled before the yellow fever booster vaccination. The TCR was taken from a man between 18 and 29 years old who received the YFV17D yellow fever vaccine. Here the chain combines TRBV4-2 and TRBJ2-3, with the D gene call left open. The DNA is TGTGCCAGCAGCCAAGAGGGTAGCCCAGATACGCAGTATTTT. Its protein is CASSQEGSPDTQYF.